The clone carrying this TCR beta chain was seen many times. The target antigen is unknown. Every patient had bone marrow sampled while the disease was active. These data are taken from a study of read filtering for tumor transcriptome and immune sequencing. For the study at large: IR-seq gave about 3.5 to 10.27 million TCR reads per sample; RNA-seq gave about 80 to 1,400.

Study-level results: Correlation between methods rose after single-read clonotypes were removed. Approximately 80% of IR-seq clonotypes had one read, totaling around 3.3% of reads; RNA-seq: approximately 75% and 45%.

The library was built from around 400 ng RNA with molecular barcoded adaptors for alpha/delta and beta/gamma chains. TCRdb re-called the reads with MiXCR, one entry per CDR3 protein. The sample holds tens of thousands of distinct CDR3 sequences, 20% to 25% seen once. The specimen was a population of CD138-negative cells sorted from bone marrow. The sequence was collected from a donor at least 40 years old with multiple myeloma.

CDR3 coding DNA: TGTGCCAGCAGGACAGGGGACGAGCAGTACTTC. Translation gives CASRTGDEQYF. This rearrangement joins TRBV3-1 to TRBJ2-7; 8 bases agree with TRBD1. Germline CDR1 reads LGHDT; CDR2 reads YNNKEL (reference sequence). This CDR3 comprises 11 residues. J lost 5 bases, V lost 6 bases, and 0 bases had no gene match.